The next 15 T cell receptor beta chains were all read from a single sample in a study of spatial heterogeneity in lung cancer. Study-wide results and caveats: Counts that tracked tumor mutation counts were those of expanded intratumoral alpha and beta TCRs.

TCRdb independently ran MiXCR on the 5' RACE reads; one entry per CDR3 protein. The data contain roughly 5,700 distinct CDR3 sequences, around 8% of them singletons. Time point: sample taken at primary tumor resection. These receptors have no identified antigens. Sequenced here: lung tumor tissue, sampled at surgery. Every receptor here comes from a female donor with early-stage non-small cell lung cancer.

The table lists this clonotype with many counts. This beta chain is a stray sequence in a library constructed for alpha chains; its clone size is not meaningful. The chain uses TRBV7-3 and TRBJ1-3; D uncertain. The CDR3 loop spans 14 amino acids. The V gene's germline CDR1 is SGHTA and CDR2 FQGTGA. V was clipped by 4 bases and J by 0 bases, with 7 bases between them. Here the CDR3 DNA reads TGTGCCAGCAGCTCGTGGGGCTCTGGAAACACCATATATTTT. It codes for CASSSWGSGNTIYF.

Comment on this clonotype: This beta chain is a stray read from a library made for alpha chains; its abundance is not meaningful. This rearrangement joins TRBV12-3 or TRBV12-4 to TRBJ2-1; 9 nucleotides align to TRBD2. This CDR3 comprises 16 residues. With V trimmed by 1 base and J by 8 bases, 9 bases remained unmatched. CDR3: CASSLGVAGVGDEQFF. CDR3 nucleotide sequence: TGTGCCAGCAGTTTAGGGGTAGCGGGAGTAGGGGATGAGCAGTTCTTC.

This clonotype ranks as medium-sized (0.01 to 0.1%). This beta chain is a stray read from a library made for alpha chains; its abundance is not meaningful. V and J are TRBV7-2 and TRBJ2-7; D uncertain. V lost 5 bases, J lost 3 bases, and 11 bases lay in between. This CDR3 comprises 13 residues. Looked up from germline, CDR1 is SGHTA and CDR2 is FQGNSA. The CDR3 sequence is CASSPRPSYEQYF. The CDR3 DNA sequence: TGTGCCAGCAGCCCTAGACCCAGCTACGAGCAGTACTTC. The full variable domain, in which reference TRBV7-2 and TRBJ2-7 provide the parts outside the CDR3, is GAGVSQSPSNKVTEKGKDVELRCDPISGHTALYWYRQSLGQGLEFLIYFQGNSAPDKSGLPSDRFSAERTGGSVSTLTIQRTQQEDSAVYLCASSPRPSYEQYFGPGTRLTVT.

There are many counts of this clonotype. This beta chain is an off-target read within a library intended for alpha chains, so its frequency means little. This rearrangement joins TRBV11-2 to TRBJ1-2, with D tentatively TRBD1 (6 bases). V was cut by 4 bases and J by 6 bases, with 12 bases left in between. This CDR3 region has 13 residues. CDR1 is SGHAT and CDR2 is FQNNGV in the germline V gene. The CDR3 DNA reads TGTGCCAGCAGCTCCAGGGGTCACAATGGCTACACCTTC. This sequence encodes CASSSRGHNGYTF.

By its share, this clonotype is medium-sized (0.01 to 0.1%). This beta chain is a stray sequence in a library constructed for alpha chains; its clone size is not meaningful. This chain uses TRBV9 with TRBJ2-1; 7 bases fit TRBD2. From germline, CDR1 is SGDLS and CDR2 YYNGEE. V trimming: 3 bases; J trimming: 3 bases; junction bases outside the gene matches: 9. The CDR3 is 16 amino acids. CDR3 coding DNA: TGTGCCAGCAGCGAGTTCGCTAGCGGTTACTACAATGAGCAGTTCTTC. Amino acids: CASSEFASGYYNEQFF.

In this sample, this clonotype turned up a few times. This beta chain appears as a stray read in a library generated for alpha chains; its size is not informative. This CDR3 reads CASSLWTSGGGTDTQYF. The CDR3 DNA follows: TGTGCCAGCAGTTTATGGACTAGCGGGGGGGGCACAGATACGCAGTATTTT. J is TRBJ2-3 and V is TRBV28, with 14 bases that match TRBD2. Per germline, CDR1 MDHEN and CDR2 SYDVKM. The CDR3 sequence is 17 residues long. V shed 0 bases, J shed 1 base, and the junction held 0 bases outside the gene matches.

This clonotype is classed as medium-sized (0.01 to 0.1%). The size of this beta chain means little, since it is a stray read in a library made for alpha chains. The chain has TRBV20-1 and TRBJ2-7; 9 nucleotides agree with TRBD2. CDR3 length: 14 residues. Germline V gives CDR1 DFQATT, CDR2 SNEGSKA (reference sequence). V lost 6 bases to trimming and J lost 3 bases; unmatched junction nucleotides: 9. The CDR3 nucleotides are TGCAGTGCCCTTAGGCCAGCGGGGGGCTACGAGCAGTACTTC. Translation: CSALRPAGGYEQYF.

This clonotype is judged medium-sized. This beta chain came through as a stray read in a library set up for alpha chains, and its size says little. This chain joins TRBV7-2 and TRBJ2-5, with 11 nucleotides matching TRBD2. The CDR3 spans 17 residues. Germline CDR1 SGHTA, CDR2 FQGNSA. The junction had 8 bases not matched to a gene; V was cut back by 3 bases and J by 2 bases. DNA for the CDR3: TGTGCCAGCAGCTTGGGGACTAGCGGTTACCAACAAGAGACCCAGTACTTC. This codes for CASSLGTSGYQQETQYF. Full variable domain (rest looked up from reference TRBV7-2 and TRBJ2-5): GAGVSQSPSNKVTEKGKDVELRCDPISGHTALYWYRQSLGQGLEFLIYFQGNSAPDKSGLPSDRFSAERTGGSVSTLTIQRTQQEDSAVYLCASSLGTSGYQQETQYFGPGTRLLVL.

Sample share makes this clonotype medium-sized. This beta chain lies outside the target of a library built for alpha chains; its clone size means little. CDR3 bases: TGTGCCAGCAGCAACAGAGGCGAGCAGTACTTC. This translates into CASSNRGEQYF. The rearrangement joins TRBV5-4 to TRBJ2-7, with D unresolved. The V end lost 4 bases, the J end lost 6 bases, and 8 bases lay between the germline ends. Germline V lookup: CDR1 SGHNT, CDR2 YYREEE (reference sequence). The CDR3 runs 11 residues.

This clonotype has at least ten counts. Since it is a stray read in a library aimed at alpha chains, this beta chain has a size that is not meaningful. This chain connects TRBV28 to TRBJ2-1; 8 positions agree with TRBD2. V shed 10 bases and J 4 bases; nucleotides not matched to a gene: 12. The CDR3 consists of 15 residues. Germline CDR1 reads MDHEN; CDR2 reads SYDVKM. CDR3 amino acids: CAIVLPGLEYNEQFF. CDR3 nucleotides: TGTGCCATCGTCTTACCGGGACTAGAGTACAATGAGCAGTTCTTC.

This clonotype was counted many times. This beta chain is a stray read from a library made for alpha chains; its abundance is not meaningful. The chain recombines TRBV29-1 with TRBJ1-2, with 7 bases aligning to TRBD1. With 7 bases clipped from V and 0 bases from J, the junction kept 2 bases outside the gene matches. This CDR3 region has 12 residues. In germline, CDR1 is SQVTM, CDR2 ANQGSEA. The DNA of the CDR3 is TGCAGCGCCGGGACAGCTAACTATGGCTACACCTTC. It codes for CSAGTANYGYTF.

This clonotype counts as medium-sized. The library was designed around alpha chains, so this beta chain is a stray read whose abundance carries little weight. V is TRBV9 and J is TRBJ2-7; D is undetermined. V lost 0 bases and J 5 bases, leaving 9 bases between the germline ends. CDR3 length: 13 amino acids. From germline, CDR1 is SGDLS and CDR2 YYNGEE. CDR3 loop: CASSVAHSNEQYF. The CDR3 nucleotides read TGTGCCAGCAGCGTAGCTCACAGCAACGAGCAGTACTTC.

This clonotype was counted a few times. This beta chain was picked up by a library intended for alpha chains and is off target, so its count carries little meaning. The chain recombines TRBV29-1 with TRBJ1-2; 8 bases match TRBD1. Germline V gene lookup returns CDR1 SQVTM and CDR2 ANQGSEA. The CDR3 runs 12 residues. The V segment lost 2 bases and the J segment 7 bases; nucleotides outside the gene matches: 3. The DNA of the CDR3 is TGCAGCGTTGAACTTCAGGGGGCTGGCTACACCTTC. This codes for CSVELQGAGYTF.

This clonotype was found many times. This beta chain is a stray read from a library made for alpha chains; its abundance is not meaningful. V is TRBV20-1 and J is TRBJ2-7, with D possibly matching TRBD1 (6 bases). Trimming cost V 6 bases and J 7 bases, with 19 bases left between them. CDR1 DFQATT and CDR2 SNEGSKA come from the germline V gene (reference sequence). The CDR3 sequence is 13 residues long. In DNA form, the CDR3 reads TGCAGTGCCAGGGGCGGGCTCCTGAGAGAGCAGTACTTC. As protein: CSARGGLLREQYF.

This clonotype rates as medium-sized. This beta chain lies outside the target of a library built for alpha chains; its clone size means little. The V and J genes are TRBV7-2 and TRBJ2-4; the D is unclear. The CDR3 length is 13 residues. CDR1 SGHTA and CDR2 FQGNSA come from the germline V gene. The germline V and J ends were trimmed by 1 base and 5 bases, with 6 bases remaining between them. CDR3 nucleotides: TGTGCCAGCAGCTTAGGGCAGGAAAACATTCAGTACTTC. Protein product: CASSLGQENIQYF.